This T cell receptor (beta chain) was sequenced in a study of regulatory T cells in long-lasting Graves disease. The CDR3 has 14 amino acids. Germline V gives CDR1 SEHNR, CDR2 FQNEAQ (reference sequence). V was shortened by 4 bases and J by 0 bases, with 9 bases between the two germline ends. General observations from the study: Persistent Graves' patients showed less TCR diversity than newly diagnosed patients showed.

As to time point: newly diagnosed GD, antithyroid drugs for less than 3 months. The TCR library was prepared using RNA isolated from PBMCs. The peripheral blood volume drawn was about 9 milliliters, and it was collected into EDTA tubes. To make TCR beta libraries, researchers used iRepertoire HTBI primers and Arm-PCR of CDR3 regions. MiXCR was run by TCRdb on the multiplex PCR reads, yielding one entry per CDR3 protein. Of a few hundred thousand distinct CDR3 sequences listed, around a sixth are singletons. This clonotype has ten or more counts. Antigen specificity is unknown. The same specimen was also included in a second study, on T cells in Graves' hyperthyroidism and ophthalmopathy. As reported in that work: Most thyroid clonotypes with frequency above 0.001 were detected in blood. Ophthalmopathy onset followed model prediction by a median approximately seven months.

The receptor was derived from a woman in her twenties or thirties with Graves disease. The chain is built from TRBV7-9 and TRBJ2-5; D tentatively reads TRBD1 or TRBD2 (5 bases each). This specimen was peripheral blood mononuclear cells (PBMCs), taken at new diagnosis, from a patient treated with antithyroid drugs. The CDR3 DNA reads TGTGCCAGCAGCTCGGGACGGAACCAAGAGACCCAGTACTTC. Translated, it gives CASSSGRNQETQYF.